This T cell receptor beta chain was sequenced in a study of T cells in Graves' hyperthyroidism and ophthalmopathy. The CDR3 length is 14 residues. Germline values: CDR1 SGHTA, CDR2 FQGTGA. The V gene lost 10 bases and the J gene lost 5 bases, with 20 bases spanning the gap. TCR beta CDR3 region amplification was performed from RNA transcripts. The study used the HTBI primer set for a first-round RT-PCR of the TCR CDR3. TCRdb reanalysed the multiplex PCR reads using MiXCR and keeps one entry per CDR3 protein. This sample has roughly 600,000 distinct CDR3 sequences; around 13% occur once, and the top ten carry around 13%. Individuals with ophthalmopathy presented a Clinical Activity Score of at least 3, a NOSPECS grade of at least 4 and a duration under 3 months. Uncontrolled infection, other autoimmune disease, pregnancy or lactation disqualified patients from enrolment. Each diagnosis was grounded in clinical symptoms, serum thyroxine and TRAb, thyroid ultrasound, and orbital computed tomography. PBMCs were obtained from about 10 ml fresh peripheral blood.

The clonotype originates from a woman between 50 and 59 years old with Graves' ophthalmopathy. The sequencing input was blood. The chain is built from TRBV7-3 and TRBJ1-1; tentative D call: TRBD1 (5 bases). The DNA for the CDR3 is TGTGCCACATCAGAAGGGGCGGTGGGAACTGAAGCTTTCTTT. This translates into CATSEGAVGTEAFF.